One and the same sample provided the 27 T cell receptor beta chains below, sequenced in a study of T-cell reconstitution after alpha-beta-depleted transplantation in children. Preparing the TCRbeta library involved the use of unique molecular identifiers. TCRdb recomputed calls from the PCR reads with MiXCR, one row per CDR3 protein. The sample contains around 200,000 distinct CDR3 sequences, over 5.5% of which appear only once. The source was PBMCs from the stem cell graft donor, collected from the stem cell graft. These receptors all come from a human donor who donated a stem cell graft to a child with Wiskott-Aldrich syndrome.

This clonotype was observed many times. The rearrangement uses TRBV7-9 and TRBJ2-7, with a possible D match to TRBD1 (6 bases). The CDR3 loop spans 14 amino acids. The germline V gene has CDR1 SEHNR and CDR2 FQNEAQ (reference sequence). With 7 bases removed from V and 1 base from J, the gap between germline ends came to 14 bases. The CDR3, as DNA: TGTGCCAGCACCACCGGGACATCGTCCTACGAGCAGTACTTC. It yields the protein CASTTGTSSYEQYF. Full variable domain (rest looked up from reference TRBV7-9 and TRBJ2-7): DTGVSQNPRHKITKRGQNVTFRCDPISEHNRLYWYRQTLGQGPEFLTYFQNEAQLEKSRLLSDRFSAERPKGSFSTLEIQRTEQGDSAMYLCASTTGTSSYEQYFGPGTRLTVT.

This clonotype was detected ten times or more. The rearrangement links TRBV5-1 to TRBJ2-2; 7 bases fit TRBD1. Germline loops: CDR1 SGHRS, CDR2 YFSETQ. This CDR3 has 15 amino acids. Germline trimming cut 3 bases from V and 6 bases from J; bases unmatched to any gene: 8. CDR3 sequence (DNA): TGCGCCAGCAGCTACCGAATGACAGGGTCCGGGGAGCTGTTTTTT. Residues: CASSYRMTGSGELFF. Using reference TRBV5-1 and TRBJ2-2 for the parts outside the CDR3, the full variable domain is KAGVTQTPRYLIKTRGQQVTLSCSPISGHRSVSWYQQTPGQGLQFLFEYFSETQRNKGNFPGRFSGRQFSNSRSEMNVSTLELGDSALYLCASSYRMTGSGELFFGEGSRLTVL.

This clonotype was counted only a few times. The chain combines TRBV7-2 with TRBJ2-7; D is unclear. CDR1 is SGHTA, CDR2 FQGNSA, per germline. The CDR3 is 15 residues long. The V and J ends lost 1 base and 2 bases respectively, with 12 bases between them. The CDR3 reads CASSLDQNPAYEQYF. The DNA for the CDR3 is TGTGCCAGCAGCTTAGACCAGAATCCGGCCTACGAGCAGTACTTC.

This clonotype was recorded a few times. The V gene is TRBV24-1, the J gene TRBJ2-3; 8 positions agree with TRBD2. Germline CDR1 reads KGHDR; CDR2 reads SFDVKD. V was clipped by 2 bases and J by 2 bases; unmatched bases: 8. The CDR3 is 17 residues long. The CDR3 protein is CATSDSVRGGPTDTQYF. As DNA, the CDR3 is TGTGCCACCAGTGATTCGGTCCGGGGGGGACCCACAGATACGCAGTATTTT.

This clonotype has a handful of counts. The genes are TRBV5-5 and TRBJ2-2; no clear D. The CDR3 runs 13 residues. From germline, CDR1 is SGHKS and CDR2 YYEKEE (reference sequence). V lost 4 bases, J lost 7 bases, and 11 bases lay in between. CDR3 nucleotide sequence: TGTGCCAGCAGCCCCTCGGCTCGCGGGGAGCTGTTTTTT. Residues: CASSPSARGELFF.

This clonotype was detected only a few times. The chain carries TRBV3-1 and TRBJ2-5; 8 nucleotides align to TRBD1. The germline V gene has CDR1 LGHDT and CDR2 YNNKEL (reference sequence). J gave up 3 bases and V 4 bases, and 10 bases lay outside the gene matches. This CDR3 spans 16 amino acids. For the CDR3, the DNA is TGTGCCAGCAGCCTAATCTCGACAGGGGCGGAAGAGACCCAGTACTTC. This sequence encodes CASSLISTGAEETQYF.

This clonotype was seen at least ten times. The rearrangement uses TRBV6-1 and TRBJ2-3; no reliable D call. Germline assignment: CDR1 MNHNS and CDR2 SASEGT. Trimming cost V 6 bases and J 2 bases, with 9 bases left between them. The CDR3 consists of 13 residues. DNA for the CDR3: TGTGCCAGCAGCCCGGAACCCACAGATACGCAGTATTTT. Amino acid sequence: CASSPEPTDTQYF.

This clonotype has at least ten counts. The chain recombines TRBV7-9 with TRBJ1-6, with D hard to call. CDR3 length: 14 amino acids. Germline values: CDR1 SEHNR, CDR2 FQNEAQ (reference sequence). V lost 1 base to trimming and J lost 9 bases, with 10 bases between them. CDR3 region: CASSLGESVSPLHF. The CDR3 bases are TGTGCCAGCAGCTTAGGGGAATCGGTTTCACCCCTCCACTTT.

In this sample, this clonotype turned up a few times. The chain recombines TRBV2 with TRBJ1-5; a weak D match, TRBD1 (5 bases). Trimming took off 6 bases at V and 1 base at J, with 22 bases between the two ends. Germline V gene lookup returns CDR1 SNHLY and CDR2 FYNNEI. This CDR3 is 18 amino acids long. CDR3 residues: CASRSPHISTASNQPQHF. The CDR3 region has the DNA TGTGCCAGCAGGTCACCCCACATTTCGACAGCGAGCAATCAGCCCCAGCATTTT.

This clonotype was detected many times. The CDR3 coding sequence is TGTGCCATCACCTCCGGGACAGGGAGGTTGGATACGCAGTATTTT. Translation gives CAITSGTGRLDTQYF. The V call is TRBV10-3, the J call TRBJ2-3; 9 bases match TRBD1. There are 15 residues in the CDR3. From germline, CDR1 is ENHRY and CDR2 SYGVKD. V was clipped by 7 bases and J by 6 bases; unmatched bases: 11.

This clonotype was seen ten or more times. V and J are TRBV9 and TRBJ2-3; 10 bases line up with TRBD2. The V gene end was trimmed by 2 bases and the J gene end by 0 bases; junction bases not matched to a gene: 0. This CDR3 has 15 amino acids. CDR1 and CDR2 (germline): SGDLS, YYNGEE. The CDR3 region has the DNA TGTGCCAGCAGCGTTAGCGGGGGGAGCACAGATACGCAGTATTTT. This codes for CASSVSGGSTDTQYF. Complete variable domain (other parts from reference TRBV9 and TRBJ2-3): DSGVTQTPKHLITATGQRVTLRCSPRSGDLSVYWYQQSLDQGLQFLIQYYNGEERAKGNILERFSAQQFPDLHSELNLSSLELGDSALYFCASSVSGGSTDTQYFGPGTRLTVL.

This clonotype was recorded many times. The gene calls are TRBV20-1 and TRBJ1-4; D gene ambiguous. Germline CDR1 reads DFQATT; CDR2 reads SNEGSKA (reference sequence). CDR3 length: 15 residues. The ends were cut back, 3 bases at V and 0 bases at J, with 11 bases in the middle. In DNA, the CDR3 is TGCAGTGCTAGCAACCGGGGTGCAACTAATGAAAAACTGTTTTTT. Protein: CSASNRGATNEKLFF.

This clonotype came up many times. The V call is TRBV7-2, the J call TRBJ2-1, with TRBD1 matching 9 bases. The CDR3 spans 16 residues. Germline CDR1 is SGHTA and CDR2 is FQGNSA. V gave up 3 bases and J gave up 4 bases; unmatched junction bases: 7. Written as DNA, the CDR3 is TGTGCCAGCAGCTTGAGGCCGGGACAGGGATACAATGAGCAGTTCTTC. It encodes CASSLRPGQGYNEQFF.

The sample holds many counts of this clonotype. The V gene is TRBV20-1, the J gene TRBJ1-4; D is possibly TRBD1 (5 bases). The CDR3 runs to 13 residues. Germline loops: CDR1 DFQATT, CDR2 SNEGSKA (reference sequence). V was shortened by 7 bases and J by 9 bases, with 18 bases between the two germline ends. CDR3 in amino acids: CSGAGPRGQKLFF. The DNA for the CDR3 is TGCAGTGGCGCGGGCCCTCGGGGACAAAAACTGTTTTTT.

The chain carries TRBV4-3 and TRBJ1-4; D unresolved. The CDR3 spans 17 residues. Per the germline V gene, CDR1 is LGHNA and CDR2 is YSLEER. With 0 bases removed from V and 0 bases from J, the gap between germline ends came to 11 bases. The DNA for the CDR3 is TGCGCCAGCAGCCAAGATAGTAGGGTTCCAACTAATGAAAAACTGTTTTTT. Residues: CASSQDSRVPTNEKLFF.

The V gene is TRBV12-3 or TRBV12-4, the J gene TRBJ2-2; TRBD2 matches at 7 bases. CDR3 length: 18 amino acids. The V segment lost 0 bases and the J segment 6 bases; nucleotides outside the gene matches: 13. CDR3 in DNA: TGTGCCAGCAGTTTAGCCGTGGAAGCGGGATTCTTTCCCGGGGAGCTGTTTTTT. Translating it yields CASSLAVEAGFFPGELFF.

At least ten counts were recorded for this clonotype. The CDR3: CSAGFTGNYGYTF. The CDR3 DNA follows: TGCAGTGCGGGATTTACAGGGAATTATGGCTACACCTTC. This chain links TRBV20-1 with TRBJ1-2; maybe TRBD1 (6 bases). The CDR3 totals 13 residues. Germline CDR1 DFQATT, CDR2 SNEGSKA (reference sequence). V was trimmed by 6 bases and J by 5 bases, leaving 16 bases between them.

The chain joins TRBV24-1 to TRBJ2-6, with 10 bases that match TRBD1. The CDR3 has 18 residues. The V and J ends lost 5 bases and 0 bases, in that order; junction bases with no gene match: 6. Germline V gene data show CDR1 as KGHDR and CDR2 as SFDVKD. CDR3 sequence: CATSGRDRGGSGANVLTF. CDR3 nucleotide sequence: TGTGCCACCAGTGGCCGGGACAGGGGCGGCTCTGGGGCCAACGTCCTGACTTTC.

The sample holds many counts of this clonotype. The chain couples TRBV6-2 or TRBV6-3 to TRBJ2-2; 9 nucleotides match TRBD1. CDR1 is MNHEY and CDR2 is SVGEGT in the germline V gene. V trimming: 6 bases; J trimming: 8 bases; junction bases outside the gene matches: 7. This CDR3 contains 14 residues. In DNA form, the CDR3 reads TGTGCCAGCAGCCGGGACAGGGAGTCGGGGGAGCTGTTTTTT. Protein product: CASSRDRESGELFF.

This clonotype was counted at least ten times. The rearrangement links TRBV4-3 to TRBJ2-1; D gene uncertain. CDR1 is LGHNA and CDR2 is YSLEER in the germline V gene. There are 16 residues in the CDR3. The V end was cut by 1 base, the J end by 1 base, with 11 bases between. CDR3 sequence: CASSQAPRVSYNEQFF. The CDR3 region has the DNA TGCGCCAGCAGCCAAGCCCCCCGGGTATCCTACAATGAGCAGTTCTTC.

The table lists this clonotype with many counts. The chain recombines TRBV27 with TRBJ2-1, with TRBD1 matching over 7 bases. With 6 bases clipped from V and 8 bases from J, the junction kept 7 bases outside the gene matches. The V gene's germline CDR1 is MNHEY and CDR2 SMNVEV (reference sequence). The CDR3 is 13 residues long. CDR3 in amino acids: CASSHGQVDEQFF. In DNA, the CDR3 is TGTGCCAGCAGCCACGGACAGGTCGATGAGCAGTTCTTC.

This clonotype was counted at least ten times. The V gene is TRBV20-1, the J gene TRBJ2-4, with no clear D. The CDR3 is made up of 15 amino acids. V gave up 4 bases and J gave up 0 bases, with 13 bases separating them. The germline gives CDR1 DFQATT, CDR2 SNEGSKA (reference sequence). In DNA, the CDR3 is TGCAGTGCTACAAAGGACGGCATAGCCAAAAACATTCAGTACTTC. This sequence encodes CSATKDGIAKNIQYF.

This chain joins TRBV7-2 and TRBJ1-4; TRBD1 aligns across 11 bases. The junction had 2 bases not matched to a gene; V was cut back by 3 bases and J by 11 bases. This CDR3 is built from 13 residues. Germline V gene data show CDR1 as SGHTA and CDR2 as FQGNSA. This chain's CDR3 is CASSLGTGGKLFF. Here the CDR3 DNA reads TGTGCCAGCAGCTTGGGGACAGGGGGGAAACTGTTTTTT.

Many counts were recorded for this clonotype. The rearrangement joins TRBV12-3 or TRBV12-4 to TRBJ1-2, with D unclear. The V end lost 5 bases, the J end lost 4 bases, and 14 bases lay between the germline ends. CDR3 size: 14 residues. CDR3 coding DNA: TGTGCCAGCAGTGACTCGAGGGCGGGCTATGGCTACACCTTC. Amino acids: CASSDSRAGYGYTF.

This clonotype occurred many times. The chain couples TRBV6-1 to TRBJ2-7; 9 nucleotides agree with TRBD1. V lost 5 bases, J lost 3 bases, and 5 bases stayed unmatched. CDR3 length: 14 residues. Germline loops: CDR1 MNHNS, CDR2 SASEGT. The CDR3 nucleotides are TGTGCCAGCAGTCCGCTGACAGGGGGCTACGAGCAGTACTTC. Protein sequence: CASSPLTGGYEQYF.

This clonotype was detected many times. The V call is TRBV12-3 or TRBV12-4, the J call TRBJ1-6, with D possibly being TRBD1 (6 bases). V lost 3 bases and J 7 bases, leaving 10 bases between the germline ends. The CDR3 sequence is 14 residues long. This CDR3 reads CASSLQGPNSPLHF. DNA of the CDR3: TGTGCCAGCAGTTTGCAGGGGCCCAATTCACCCCTCCACTTT.

Of note for this clonotype: The junction departs from germline at one end; a sequencing error may be responsible. The J gene is TRBJ2-1, the V gene TRBV29-1, with 8 positions matching TRBD2. In germline, CDR1 is SQVTM, CDR2 ANQGSEA. The CDR3 length is 17 residues. The CDR3: CSVEGISGESSYNEQFF. In DNA, the CDR3 is TGCAGCGTCGAAGGAATTAGCGGGGAGAGCTCCTACAATGAGCAGTTCTTC.